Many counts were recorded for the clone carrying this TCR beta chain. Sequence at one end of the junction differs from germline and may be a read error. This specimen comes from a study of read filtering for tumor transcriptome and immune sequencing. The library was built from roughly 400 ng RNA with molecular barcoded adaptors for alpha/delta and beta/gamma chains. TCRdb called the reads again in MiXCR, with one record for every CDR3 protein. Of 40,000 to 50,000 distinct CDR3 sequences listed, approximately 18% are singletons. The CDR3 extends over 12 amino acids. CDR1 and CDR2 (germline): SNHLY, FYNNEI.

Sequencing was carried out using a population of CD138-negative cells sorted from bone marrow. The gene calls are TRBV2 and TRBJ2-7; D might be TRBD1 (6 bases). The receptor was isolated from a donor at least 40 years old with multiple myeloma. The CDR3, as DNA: TGTGCCAGCAGGGCGCGGACAGTTCGCCCTTCTTTC. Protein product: CASRARTVRPSF.